These 2 T cell receptor beta chains were all obtained from the same sample, sequenced in a study of cytomegalovirus exposure and HLA in healthy donors. This PCR relied on a set of 60 Vbeta primers and 13 Jbeta primers. Assay used: immunoSEQ multiplex PCR; TCRdb lists only in-frame clones, some missing. The sample carries roughly 120,000 clones, roughly 14% recorded once. The sequenced sample was PBMCs. Every receptor here comes from a woman aged 18 to 35 in good health and CMV-seronegative.

The chain recombines TRBV5-1 with TRBJ2-2; 9 bases line up with TRBD1. The CDR3 has 16 residues. CDR1 and CDR2 (germline): SGHRS, YFSETQ. V shed 4 bases, J shed 6 bases, and the junction held 10 bases outside the gene matches. The DNA for the CDR3 is TGCGCCAGCAGCGGGGCCGGGACAGGGAATCCCGGGGAGCTGTTTTTT. Residues: CASSGAGTGNPGELFF.

The gene calls are TRBV6-6 and TRBJ2-7; 8 nucleotides line up with TRBD2. Germline V gene lookup returns CDR1 MNHNY and CDR2 SVGAGI (reference sequence). V trimming: 5 bases; J trimming: 4 bases; junction bases outside the gene matches: 4. The CDR3 is 13 amino acids. The CDR3 is CASSPPGGYEQYF. The CDR3 bases are TGTGCCAGCAGTCCCCCGGGAGGGTACGAGCAGTACTTC.